The clone carrying this T cell receptor beta chain was recorded a few times. Sample time point: patch test 2, 6 weeks after DPC sensitization. Treatment in this sample: therapeutic diphenylcyclopropenone sensitization with weekly scalp DPC. These data belong to a study of human T cells and chemical hapten exposure. The CDR3 sequence is 14 residues long. Germline V CDR1 and CDR2: ENHRY, SYGVKD. The trim removed 6 bases at V and 7 bases at J, leaving 10 bases unmatched. TCRdb processed the RACE reads anew with MiXCR; each CDR3 protein has one entry. In the table there are 42,000 or so distinct CDR3 sequences, more than 8.5% of which are singletons.

This chain links TRBV10-3 with TRBJ1-2; TRBD1 matches 8 bases. The source of this sequence is a middle-aged woman with alopecia areata. Some clones in this sample may be carry-over from other donors' samples. The source material was whole blood, sampled in connection with sensitization to the hapten diphenylcyclopropenone (DPC). The CDR3 sequence: CAISQTGDPFGYTF. DNA of the CDR3: TGTGCCATCAGCCAGACAGGGGACCCTTTTGGCTACACCTTC.